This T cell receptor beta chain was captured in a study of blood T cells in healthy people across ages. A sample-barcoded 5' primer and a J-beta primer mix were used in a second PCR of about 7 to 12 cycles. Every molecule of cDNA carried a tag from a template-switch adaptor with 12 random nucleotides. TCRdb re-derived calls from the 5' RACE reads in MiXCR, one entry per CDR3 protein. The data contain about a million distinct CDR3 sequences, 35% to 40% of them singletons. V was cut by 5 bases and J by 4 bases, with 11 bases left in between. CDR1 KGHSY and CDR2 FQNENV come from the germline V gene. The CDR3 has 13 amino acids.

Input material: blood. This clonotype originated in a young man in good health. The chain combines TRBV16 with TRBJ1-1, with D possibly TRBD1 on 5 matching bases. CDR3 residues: CASSDRGGTEAFF. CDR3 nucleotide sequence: TGTGCCAGCAGCGACCGGGGGGGCACTGAAGCTTTCTTT.